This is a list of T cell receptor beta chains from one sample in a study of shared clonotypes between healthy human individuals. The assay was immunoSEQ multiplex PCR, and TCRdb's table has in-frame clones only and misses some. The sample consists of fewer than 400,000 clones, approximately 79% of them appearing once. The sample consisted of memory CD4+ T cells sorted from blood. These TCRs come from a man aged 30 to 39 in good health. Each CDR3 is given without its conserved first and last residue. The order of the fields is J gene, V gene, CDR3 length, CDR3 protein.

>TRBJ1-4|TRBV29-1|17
SVALKPGKDEGSLEKLF
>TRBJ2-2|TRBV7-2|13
ASSPTSRNTGELF
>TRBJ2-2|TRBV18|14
ASSPPRGLNTGELF
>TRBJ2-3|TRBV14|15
ASSQGRVLQGKDTQY
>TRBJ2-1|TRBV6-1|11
ASSEALWEGQF
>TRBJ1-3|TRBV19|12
ASRASGAGNTIY
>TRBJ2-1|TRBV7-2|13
ASSLGQGPYNEQF
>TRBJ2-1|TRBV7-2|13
ASSPRTSSYNEQF
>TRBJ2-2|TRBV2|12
ASCSGGNTGELF
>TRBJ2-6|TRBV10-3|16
AISESIFGGSGANVLT
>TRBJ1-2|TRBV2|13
AGRKGQGLNYGYT
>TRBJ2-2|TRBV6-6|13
ASGPGQGAAGELF
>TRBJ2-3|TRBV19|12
ASSPSVSTDTQY
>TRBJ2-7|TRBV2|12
ASSEEIGSYEQY
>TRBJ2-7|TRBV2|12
ASSEVVGVNEQY
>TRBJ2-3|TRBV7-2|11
ASSEQGGDTQY
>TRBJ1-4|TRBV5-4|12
ASSGSEGREKLF
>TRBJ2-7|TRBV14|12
ASSYSPGSYEQY
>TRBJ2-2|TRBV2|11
ASSPSVGGELF
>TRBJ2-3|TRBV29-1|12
SVTTGGATDTQY
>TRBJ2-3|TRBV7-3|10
ASSQTGDTQY
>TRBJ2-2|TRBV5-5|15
ASRSASGTGGTGELF
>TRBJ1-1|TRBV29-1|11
SVEEQVNTEAF
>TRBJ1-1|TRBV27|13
ASSLFPGMNTEAF
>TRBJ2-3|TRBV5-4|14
ASSPAGTRTTDTQY
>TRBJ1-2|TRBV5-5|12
ASSLTGANYGYT
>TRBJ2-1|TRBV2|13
ASRTPGTSYNEQF
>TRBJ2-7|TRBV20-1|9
SATQDGPQY
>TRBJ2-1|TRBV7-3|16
ASSLLGPGLGHYNEQF
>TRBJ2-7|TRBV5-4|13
ASSLFGRGRDEQY
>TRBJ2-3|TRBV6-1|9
ASSARIPQY
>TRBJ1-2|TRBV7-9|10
ASSLEGNGYT
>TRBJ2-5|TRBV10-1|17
AGPGPGKETGRADETQY
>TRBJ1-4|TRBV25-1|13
ASSEPDRVNEKLF
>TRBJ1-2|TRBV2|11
ASSEPGRYGYT
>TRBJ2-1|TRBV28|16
ATFKSGGRVTLLNEQF
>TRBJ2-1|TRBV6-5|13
ASSQPGQGFDEQF
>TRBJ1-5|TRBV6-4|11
ASSPGGRQPQH
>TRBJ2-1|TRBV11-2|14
ASSHKGLAGGNEQF
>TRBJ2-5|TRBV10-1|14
ARRGKREGGQETQY
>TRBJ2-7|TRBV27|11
ASSLTDQYEQY
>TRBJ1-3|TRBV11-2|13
ASSLGQGAGNTIY
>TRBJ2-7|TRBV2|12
ANARGGPTYEQY
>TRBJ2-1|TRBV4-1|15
ASSPLDLFLTGDEQF
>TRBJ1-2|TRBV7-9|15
ASSKGTGGAANYGYT
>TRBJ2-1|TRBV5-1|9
ASSKGNEQF
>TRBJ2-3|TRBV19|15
ASSIEGRRSYTDTQY
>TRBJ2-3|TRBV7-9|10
ASSLVGDTQY
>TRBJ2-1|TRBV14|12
ASGAGFKYNEQF
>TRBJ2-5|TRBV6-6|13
ASSPLAGLGETQY